Below, 22 T cell receptor beta chains from the same sample are listed, as sequenced in a study of metastatic and nonmetastatic thyroid tumors. TCRdb reprocessed the PCR reads using MiXCR. The data hold roughly 16,000 clones, with 15% to 19% observed a single time. All patients were treatment-naive before thyroid surgery. Sequenced material: blood. These receptors were obtained from a female donor with papillary thyroid cancer or a benign thyroid nodule (not recorded which). Some clones in this sample may be carry-over from other donors' samples.

This clone has at least ten counts. J is TRBJ2-1 and V is TRBV10-2; tentatively, D is TRBD1 (6 bases). Trimming removed 8 bases at V and 7 bases at J, with 21 bases between. Per germline, CDR1 WSHSY and CDR2 SAAADI. The CDR3 contains 15 residues. This CDR3 is CASSWTLEGGNEQFF. Here the CDR3 DNA reads TGCGCCAGCTCCTGGACTCTCGAAGGGGGTAATGAGCAGTTCTTC.

This clone was observed at least ten times. The chain has TRBV5-1 and TRBJ2-1, with TRBD2 identical over 9 bases. The CDR3 loop spans 16 amino acids. Trimming took 4 bases from V and 1 from J; bases not matched to a gene: 6. Germline CDR1 reads SGHRS; CDR2 reads YFSETQ. As DNA, the CDR3 is TGCGCCAGCAGCGGCATAGCGGGGGCATCCTACAATGAGCAGTTCTTC. Protein product: CASSGIAGASYNEQFF.

This clone was counted only a few times. This chain joins TRBV5-6 and TRBJ1-6; unclear D gene. The germline V gene encodes CDR1 SGHDT and CDR2 YYEEEE. The V end was cut by 2 bases, the J end by 9 bases, with 9 bases between. The CDR3 is 13 amino acids. CDR3 in amino acids: CASSLRVPSPLHF. In DNA, the CDR3 is TGTGCCAGCAGCTTAAGGGTTCCTTCACCCCTCCACTTT.

By sample fraction, this clone is medium-sized (0.01 to 0.1%). The chain is built from TRBV28 and TRBJ1-6; a possible D gene is TRBD1 (5 bases). The length of the CDR3 is 15 residues. The ends were cut back, 7 bases at V and 9 bases at J, with 19 bases in the middle. Germline assignment: CDR1 MDHEN and CDR2 SYDVKM. This CDR3 is CASTSLGTGGSPLHF. The CDR3 DNA reads TGTGCCAGCACCTCCTTAGGGACCGGGGGTTCACCCCTCCACTTT.

This clone has at least ten counts. V and J are TRBV7-6 and TRBJ2-5; 11 nucleotides line up with TRBD2. Germline values: CDR1 SGHVS, CDR2 FNYEAQ. The CDR3 runs to 15 residues. Losses at the gene ends were 3 bases for V and 5 bases for J; bases not matched to a gene: 5. The CDR3 nucleotides read TGTGCCAGCAGCTTCTCCCGGACTAGCGGGGAGACCCAGTACTTC. It translates to CASSFSRTSGETQYF.

This clone was seen repeatedly, ten times or more. This chain connects TRBV30 to TRBJ2-7; possible D gene TRBD1, 5 bases. Germline V lookup: CDR1 GTSNPN, CDR2 SVGIG (reference sequence). Trimming cost V 3 bases and J 4 bases, with 19 bases left between them. The CDR3 totals 15 residues. The CDR3 is CAWSSNLAGSYEQYF. The CDR3 DNA sequence: TGTGCCTGGAGCTCCAACTTGGCAGGGTCATACGAGCAGTACTTC.

This clone was picked up many times. The J gene is TRBJ2-1, the V gene TRBV5-1, with 10 bases aligning to TRBD1. The germline gives CDR1 SGHRS, CDR2 YFSETQ. Losses at the gene ends were 5 bases for V and 6 bases for J; bases not matched to a gene: 8. The CDR3 sequence is 15 residues long. The CDR3 bases are TGCGCCAGCAGAACCGGGACAGGGGTGCGCAATGAGCAGTTCTTC. It is translated as CASRTGTGVRNEQFF.

This chain connects TRBV20-1 to TRBJ1-1, with 10 bases matching TRBD1. CDR1 and CDR2 from the germline V gene are DFQATT and SNEGSKA (reference sequence). This CDR3 region has 17 residues. V shed 2 bases, J shed 0 bases, and the junction held 9 bases outside the gene matches. In DNA, the CDR3 is TGCAGTGCTAGAAATGTCCCGGGACAGGGGTTGAACACTGAAGCTTTCTTT. Its protein product is CSARNVPGQGLNTEAFF.

This clone was found many times. This chain uses TRBV11-1 with TRBJ2-1, with D possibly matching TRBD2 (5 bases). The V gene's germline CDR1 is SGHAT and CDR2 FQDESV (reference sequence). The CDR3 is 18 amino acids. Trimming shortened V by 3 bases and J by 2 bases, and 20 bases separated the two germline ends. The CDR3 DNA sequence: TGTGCCAGCAGCTTCGCTGGGAGCTATCAGGTCCCCTACAATGAGCAGTTCTTC. Translation gives CASSFAGSYQVPYNEQFF.

This clone was counted between two and nine times. The chain joins TRBV18 to TRBJ1-4, with TRBD1 matching 9 bases. V trimming: 6 bases; J trimming: 8 bases; junction bases outside the gene matches: 4. This CDR3 is built from 13 residues. Germline values: CDR1 KGHSH, CDR2 LQKENI. CDR3: CASSPGQGEKLFF. CDR3 coding DNA: TGTGCCAGCTCTCCGGGACAGGGCGAAAAACTGTTTTTT.

This clone was recorded many times. This chain connects TRBV3-1 to TRBJ2-7; no firm D call. The CDR3 totals 14 residues. Per germline, CDR1 LGHDT and CDR2 YNNKEL (reference sequence). V lost 0 bases and J 6 bases, leaving 12 bases between the germline ends. The CDR3: CASSQDEYRTEQYF. The CDR3 DNA follows: TGTGCCAGCAGCCAAGATGAGTATAGAACCGAGCAGTACTTC.

Many counts were recorded for this clone. Other nucleotide sequences in the sample specify the same CDR3. The chain employs TRBV6-1 and TRBJ1-1; D not certain. Germline CDR1 reads MNHNS; CDR2 reads SASEGT. This CDR3 region has 14 residues. Trimming took off 6 bases at V and 6 bases at J, with 17 bases between the two ends. The CDR3 nucleotides are TGTGCCAGCAGGGCTTCTCGGAGGAGGGCTGAAGCTTTCTTT. This gives the protein CASRASRRRAEAFF.

The V call is TRBV28, the J call TRBJ2-7; unclear D gene. V was shortened by 3 bases and J by 3 bases, with 3 bases between the two germline ends. Germline V lookup: CDR1 MDHEN, CDR2 SYDVKM. This CDR3 is 11 amino acids long. In DNA, the CDR3 is TGTGCCAGCAGTTTGTTCTACGAGCAGTACTTC. Protein: CASSLFYEQYF.

This clone showed up many times. The chain carries TRBV4-1 and TRBJ1-1, with D possibly being TRBD1 (5 bases). The CDR3 consists of 18 residues. Germline V gene data show CDR1 as MGHRA and CDR2 as YSYEKL. V was trimmed by 3 bases and J by 0 bases, leaving 20 bases between them. The CDR3 region has the DNA TGCGCCAGCAGCCAGCACCTGGGCAGGGAAAACATGAACACTGAAGCTTTCTTT. Amino acid sequence: CASSQHLGRENMNTEAFF.

This clone ranks as medium-sized. V gene TRBV15 combines with J gene TRBJ2-2; 11 nucleotides match TRBD1. Germline trimming cut 1 base from V and 7 bases from J; bases unmatched to any gene: 8. In germline, CDR1 is LNHNV, CDR2 YYDKDF (reference sequence). The CDR3 covers 17 residues. The CDR3 region is CATSRGRDRGKDGELFF. The CDR3 DNA is TGTGCCACCAGCAGAGGAAGGGACAGGGGGAAGGACGGGGAGCTGTTTTTT.

This clone has a count of ten or more. The chain is built from TRBV5-1 and TRBJ1-2; TRBD1 might be the D (6 bases). V lost 0 bases and J 5 bases, leaving 23 bases between the germline ends. This CDR3 has 18 residues. CDR1 is SGHRS and CDR2 is YFSETQ in the germline V gene. CDR3 sequence (DNA): TGCGCCAGCAGCTTGGGACAGGCCATTGCAACAGGCCATTATGGCTACACCTTC. Protein product: CASSLGQAIATGHYGYTF.

For this clone: This sequence may be a read error, since a much larger clone differs from it by one base. J is TRBJ1-5 and V is TRBV19; D gene unclear. The CDR3 consists of 14 residues. Trimming cost V 5 bases and J 2 bases, with 10 bases left between them. CDR1 LNHDA and CDR2 SQIVND come from the germline V gene (reference sequence). The CDR3: CASSSSSGNQPQHF. CDR3 coding DNA: TGTGCCAGTAGTTCCTCCTCCGGCAATCAGCCCCAGCATTTT.

Details on this clone: A much larger clone is a single base away; this may be a read error. The chain carries TRBV6-1 and TRBJ2-4, with D perhaps TRBD2 (5 bases). The CDR3 extends over 15 amino acids. CDR1 MNHNS and CDR2 SASEGT come from the germline V gene. CDR3: CASVVQLLAKNIKYF. CDR3 coding DNA: TGTGCCAGCGTGGTTCAGCTTCTAGCCAAAAACATTAAGTACTTC.

This clone was recorded many times. The chain uses TRBV5-5 and TRBJ2-7, with D possibly being TRBD1 or TRBD2 (6 bases each). V shed 0 bases and J shed 4 bases, with 17 bases lying between them. Germline values: CDR1 SGHKS, CDR2 YYEKEE (reference sequence). This CDR3 is 16 amino acids long. CDR3 DNA: TGTGCCAGCAGCTTGGCGGGGGCGGAAATGAAATACGAGCAGTACTTC. This codes for CASSLAGAEMKYEQYF.

Ten or more counts support this clone. For the CDR3, the DNA is TGTGCCAGCAGCCAAGCCGGGACAGGGGTTGGCGGGGAGCTGTTTTTT. Its protein product is CASSQAGTGVGGELFF. The J gene is TRBJ2-2, the V gene TRBV3-1; 10 positions match TRBD1. Germline lookup yields CDR1 LGHDT and CDR2 YNNKEL (reference sequence). The J segment lost 7 bases and the V segment lost 1 base, leaving 6 bases of the junction unmatched. This CDR3 comprises 16 residues.

This clone rates as medium-sized. The chain employs TRBV6-1 and TRBJ2-1, with D perhaps TRBD2 (6 bases). This CDR3 contains 12 residues. With 8 bases removed from V and 12 bases from J, the gap between germline ends came to 17 bases. Germline CDR1 and CDR2: MNHNS and SASEGT. The CDR3 DNA reads TGTGCCAGCCAAGTTGGCGGGGACTCGCAGTTCTTC. Its protein product is CASQVGGDSQFF.

This clone appeared many times. This chain uses TRBV24-1 with TRBJ1-5; 9 bases are shared with TRBD1. Trimming at V came to 7 bases and at J to 0 bases, leaving 6 bases not matched to a gene. CDR1 and CDR2 from the germline V gene are KGHDR and SFDVKD. The CDR3 covers 16 residues. As DNA, the CDR3 is TGTGCCACCAGCTCGGACAGGGGATATAGCAATCAGCCCCAGCATTTT. This codes for CATSSDRGYSNQPQHF.